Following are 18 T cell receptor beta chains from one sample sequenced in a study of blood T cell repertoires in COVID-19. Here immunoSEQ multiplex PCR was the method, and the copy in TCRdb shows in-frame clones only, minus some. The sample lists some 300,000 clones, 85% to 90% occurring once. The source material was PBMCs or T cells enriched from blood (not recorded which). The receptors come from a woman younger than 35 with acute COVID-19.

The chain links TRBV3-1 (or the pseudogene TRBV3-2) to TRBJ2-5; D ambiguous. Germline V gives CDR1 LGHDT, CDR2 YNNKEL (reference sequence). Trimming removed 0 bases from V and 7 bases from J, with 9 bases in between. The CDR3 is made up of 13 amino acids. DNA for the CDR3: TGTGCCAGCAGCCAAGAACGGCCAGGGACCCAGTACTTC. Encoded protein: CASSQERPGTQYF.

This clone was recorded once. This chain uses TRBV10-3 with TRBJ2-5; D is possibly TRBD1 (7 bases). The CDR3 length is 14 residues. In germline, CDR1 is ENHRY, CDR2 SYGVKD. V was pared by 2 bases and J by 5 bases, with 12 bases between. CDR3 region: CAISEEGAGETQYF. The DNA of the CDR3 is TGTGCCATCAGTGAGGAGGGGGCGGGGGAGACCCAGTACTTC.

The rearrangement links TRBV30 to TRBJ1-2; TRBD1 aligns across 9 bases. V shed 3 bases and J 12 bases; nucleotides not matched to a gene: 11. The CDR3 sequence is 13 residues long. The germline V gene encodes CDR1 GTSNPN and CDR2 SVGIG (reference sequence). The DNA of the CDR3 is TGTGCCTGGAGGACACACAGGGGGCGGAAGGACACCTTC. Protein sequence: CAWRTHRGRKDTF. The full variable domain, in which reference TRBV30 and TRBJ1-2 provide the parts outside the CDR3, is SQTIHQWPATLVQPVGSPLSLECTVEGTSNPNLYWYRQAAGRGLQLLFYSVGIGQISSEVPQNLSASRPQDRQFILSSKKLLLSDSGFYLCAWRTHRGRKDTFGSGTRLTVV.

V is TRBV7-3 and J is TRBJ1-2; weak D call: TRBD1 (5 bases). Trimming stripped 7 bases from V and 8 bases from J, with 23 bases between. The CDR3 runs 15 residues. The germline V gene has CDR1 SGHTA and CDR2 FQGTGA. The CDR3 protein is CASKPHSDRMYGYTF. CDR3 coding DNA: TGTGCCAGCAAACCCCACTCCGACAGAATGTACGGCTACACCTTC.

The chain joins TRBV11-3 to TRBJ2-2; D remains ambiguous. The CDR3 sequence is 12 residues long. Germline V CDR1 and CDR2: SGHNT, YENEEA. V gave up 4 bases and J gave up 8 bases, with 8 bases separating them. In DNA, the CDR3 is TGTGCCAGCAGCTCCGACTCGGGGGAGCTGTTTTTT. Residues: CASSSDSGELFF.

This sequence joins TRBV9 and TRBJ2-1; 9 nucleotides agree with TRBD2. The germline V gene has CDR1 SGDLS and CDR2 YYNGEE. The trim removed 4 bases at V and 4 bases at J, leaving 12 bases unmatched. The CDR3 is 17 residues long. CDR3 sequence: CASSSLTGTSLYNEQFF. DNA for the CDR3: TGTGCCAGCAGCTCCCTGACGGGGACTAGCCTGTACAATGAGCAGTTCTTC.

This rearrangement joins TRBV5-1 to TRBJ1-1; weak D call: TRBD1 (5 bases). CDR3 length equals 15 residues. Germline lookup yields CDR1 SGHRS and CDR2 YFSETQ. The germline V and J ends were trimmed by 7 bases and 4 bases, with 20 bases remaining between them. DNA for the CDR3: TGCGCCAGCCGCGAATCAGGGCATATGGGCACTGAAGCTTTCTTT. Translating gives CASRESGHMGTEAFF.

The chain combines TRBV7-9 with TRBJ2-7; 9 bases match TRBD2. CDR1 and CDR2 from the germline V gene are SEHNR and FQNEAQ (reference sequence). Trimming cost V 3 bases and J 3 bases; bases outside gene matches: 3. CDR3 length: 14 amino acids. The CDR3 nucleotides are TGTGCCAGCAGCTTCGCGGGAGGGAGCTACGAGCAGTACTTC. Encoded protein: CASSFAGGSYEQYF.

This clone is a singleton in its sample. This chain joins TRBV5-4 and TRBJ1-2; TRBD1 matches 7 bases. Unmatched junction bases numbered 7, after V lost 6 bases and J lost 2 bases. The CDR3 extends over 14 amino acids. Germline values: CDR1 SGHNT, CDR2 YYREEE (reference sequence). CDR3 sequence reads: CASTRRQGNYGYTF. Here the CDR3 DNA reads TGTGCCAGCACCCGAAGACAGGGAAACTATGGCTACACCTTC.

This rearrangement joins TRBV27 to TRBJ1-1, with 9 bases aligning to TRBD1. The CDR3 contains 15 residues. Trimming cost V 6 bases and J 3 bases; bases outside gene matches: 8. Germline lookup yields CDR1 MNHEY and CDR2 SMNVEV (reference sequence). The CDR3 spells CASRDRDREYTEAFF. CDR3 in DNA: TGTGCCAGCAGGGACCGGGACAGGGAATACACTGAAGCTTTCTTT.

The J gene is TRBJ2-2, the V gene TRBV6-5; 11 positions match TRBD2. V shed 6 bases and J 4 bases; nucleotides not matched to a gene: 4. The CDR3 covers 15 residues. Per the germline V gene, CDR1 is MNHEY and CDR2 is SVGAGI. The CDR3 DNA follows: TGTGCCAGCAGGTCCGGACTAGCGGGCACCGGGGAGCTGTTTTTT. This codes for CASRSGLAGTGELFF.

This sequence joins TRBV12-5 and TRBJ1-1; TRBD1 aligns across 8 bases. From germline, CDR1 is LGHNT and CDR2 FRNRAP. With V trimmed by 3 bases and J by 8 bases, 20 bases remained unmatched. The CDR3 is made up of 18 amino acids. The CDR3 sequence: CASGFILTTADRVNEAFF. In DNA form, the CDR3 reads TGTGCTAGTGGTTTTATATTAACTACCGCGGACAGGGTGAACGAAGCTTTCTTT.

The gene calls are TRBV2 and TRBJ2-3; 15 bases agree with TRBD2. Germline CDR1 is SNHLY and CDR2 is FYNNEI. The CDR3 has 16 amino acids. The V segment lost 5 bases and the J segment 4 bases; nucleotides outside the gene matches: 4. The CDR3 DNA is TGTGCCAGCAGTCGGACTAGCGGGAGGGCCCCAGATACGCAGTATTTT. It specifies CASSRTSGRAPDTQYF.

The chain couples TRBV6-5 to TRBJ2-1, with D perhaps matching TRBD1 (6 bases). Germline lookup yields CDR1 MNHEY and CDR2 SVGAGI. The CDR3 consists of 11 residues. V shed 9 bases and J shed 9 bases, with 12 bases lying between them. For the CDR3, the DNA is TGTGCCAGTACAGGGATAGGTGAGCAGTTCTTC. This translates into CASTGIGEQFF.

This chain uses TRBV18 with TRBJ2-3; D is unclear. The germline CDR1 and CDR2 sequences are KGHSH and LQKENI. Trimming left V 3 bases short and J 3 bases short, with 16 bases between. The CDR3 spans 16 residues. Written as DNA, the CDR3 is TGTGCCAGCTCACCGCAACGACCCTCGAGGACAGATACGCAGTATTTT. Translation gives CASSPQRPSRTDTQYF. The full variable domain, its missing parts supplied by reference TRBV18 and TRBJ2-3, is NAGVMQNPRHLVRRRGQEARLRCSPMKGHSHVYWYRQLPEEGLKFMVYLQKENIIDESGMPKERFSAEFPKEGPSILRIQQVVRGDSAAYFCASSPQRPSRTDTQYFGPGTRLTVL.

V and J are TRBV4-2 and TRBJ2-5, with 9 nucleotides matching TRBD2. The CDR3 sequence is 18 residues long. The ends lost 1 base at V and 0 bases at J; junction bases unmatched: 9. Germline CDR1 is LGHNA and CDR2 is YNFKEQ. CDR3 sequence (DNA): TGTGCCAGCAGCCAAGCGTTGGCGGGAGGGTCGTACCAAGAGACCCAGTACTTC. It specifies CASSQALAGGSYQETQYF.

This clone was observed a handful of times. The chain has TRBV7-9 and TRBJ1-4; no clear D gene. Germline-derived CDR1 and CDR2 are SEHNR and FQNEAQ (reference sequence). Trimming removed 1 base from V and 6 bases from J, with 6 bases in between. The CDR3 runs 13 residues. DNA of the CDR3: TGTGCCAGCAGCTTAGTGTCGGATGAAAAACTGTTTTTT. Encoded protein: CASSLVSDEKLFF.

In nucleotides, the CDR3 is TGTGCCAGCAGTTTTGCCCAGGGCTTCCTGCGGTATGGCTACACCTTC. Translating it yields CASSFAQGFLRYGYTF. This chain connects TRBV28 to TRBJ1-2, with a possible D match to TRBD1 (5 bases). The CDR3 has 16 residues. Germline V gene data show CDR1 as MDHEN and CDR2 as SYDVKM. With 3 bases removed from V and 5 bases from J, the gap between germline ends came to 19 bases.